Described below is a single T cell receptor (beta chain) sequence and its context. This clonotype was observed a few times. The antigen it recognizes is unknown. Base quality data are lacking; no much larger clone is found one base away. CDR1 and CDR2, looked up from the germline V gene (reference sequence), are MNHEY and SMNVEV. Trimming costs V 5 bases and J 3 bases, and their ends lie 9 bases apart. The CDR3 starts with the cysteine, ends with the phenylalanine, and has 13 residues. The only DNA kept is the CDR3, 39 bases in frame from the first base. This entry comes from a study of T-cell memory formation after mild COVID-19 (dated by TCRdb to the early 2020s). For context, the study as a whole: Most TCR sequence clusters were specific to one of the two donors. In two donors, T-cell clones that expanded and contracted after mild COVID-19 were followed by sequencing TCRalpha and TCRbeta repertoires longitudinally. Two young, previously healthy adult volunteers, one female and one male, were included in the cohort. The study at large found these results: Contracting CD4+ clones turned up mainly in the CM and EM memory subsets, whereas EMRA was where CD8+ clones were enriched. Only a couple of mild cases were covered by the study, and larger cohorts that include severe cases with pre-infection samples were considered necessary. Clones that contracted from day 15 to 85 showed balanced CD4/CD8 phenotypes, whereas a second wave of clones that expanded from day 15 to 37 leaned towards CD4+. The detection of some responding clones in pre-infection memory suggests that pre-existing cross-reactive memory T cells joined the SARS-CoV-2 response. SARS-CoV-2 specificity was not confirmed for the second-wave clones peaking on day 37.

The reads were generated on an Illumina NovaSeq 6000. TCRalpha and TCRbeta cDNA libraries were constructed by 5'RACE with constant-segment primers, with sample barcodes and unique molecular identifiers being introduced. Trizol reagent was used to extract RNA from every sample. Amplification of the libraries took two PCR steps, and the second step added a second sample barcode plus Illumina TruSeq adapters. Sequencing of the libraries was done on an Illumina NovaSeq, producing 2 x 150 bp paired-end reads. The published analysis was carried out like this. The reads were demultiplexed and collapsed into UMI-guided consensus sequences using migec v1.2.7. Using mixcr v2.1.11, the UMI consensuses were aligned to TRA and TRB V and J templates and assembled into clonotypes. A clonotype was counted as expanded or contracted only when both edgeR and NoisET called the clonotype significant, with the noise models trained on biological replicates. For edgeR calls, the cutoffs were a false discovery rate-adjusted p below 0.01 and a log2 fold-change threshold of 1. As an exploratory analysis of dynamics, PCA with hierarchical clustering was applied to max-normalized trajectories of the 1000 most abundant clonotypes. Separately sequenced CD4+ and CD8+ repertoires were used to assign a CD4 or CD8 phenotype to each responding clone. In TCRdb, the public reads were trimmed at Q25 with fastp and aligned with MiXCR, with productive beta chains retained. Identical CDR3 protein sequences are pooled into one entry, listed with their most common genes and DNA. The V and J calls shown here were made by TCRdb, not taken from the authors' results. The sample table shows more than 250,000 distinct CDR3 sequences, and under 20% are seen once. Roughly 24% of the sample is held by the ten biggest clonotypes.

PBMCs were isolated by Ficoll-Paque density gradient centrifugation. The sequence was collected from a man aged 18 to 30 who had mild COVID-19 (a few samples of this study predate the infection). The sample titles of this study are shuffled in the database, so cell type and time point are left out; the donor was told from shared clones. The chain employs TRBV27 and TRBJ2-3, with no confident D gene call. Sequenced input: PBMCs or a T cell subset sorted from them (not recorded which). The nucleotide sequence reads as follows: TGTGCCAGCAGTCCCCATACAACAGATACGCAGTATTTT. This codes for CASSPHTTDTQYF.